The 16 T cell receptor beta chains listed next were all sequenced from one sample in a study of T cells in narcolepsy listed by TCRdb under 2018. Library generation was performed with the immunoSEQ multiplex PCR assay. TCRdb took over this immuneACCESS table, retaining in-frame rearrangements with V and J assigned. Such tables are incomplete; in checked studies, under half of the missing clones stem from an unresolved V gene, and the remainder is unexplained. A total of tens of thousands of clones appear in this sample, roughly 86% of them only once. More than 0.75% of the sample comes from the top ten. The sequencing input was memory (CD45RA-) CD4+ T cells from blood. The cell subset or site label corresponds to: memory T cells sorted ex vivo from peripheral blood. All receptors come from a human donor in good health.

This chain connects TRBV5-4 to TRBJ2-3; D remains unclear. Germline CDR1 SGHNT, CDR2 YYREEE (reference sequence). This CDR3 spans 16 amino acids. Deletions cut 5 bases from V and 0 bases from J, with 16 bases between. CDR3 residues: CASSSKSVSSTDTQYF. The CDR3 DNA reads TGTGCCAGCAGTTCCAAGTCTGTTTCTAGCACAGATACGCAGTATTTT. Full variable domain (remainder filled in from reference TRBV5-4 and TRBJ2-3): ETGVTQSPTHLIKTRGQQVTLRCSSQSGHNTVSWYQQALGQGPQFIFQYYREEENGRGNFPPRFSGLQFPNYSSELNVNALELDDSALYLCASSSKSVSSTDTQYFGPGTRLTVL.

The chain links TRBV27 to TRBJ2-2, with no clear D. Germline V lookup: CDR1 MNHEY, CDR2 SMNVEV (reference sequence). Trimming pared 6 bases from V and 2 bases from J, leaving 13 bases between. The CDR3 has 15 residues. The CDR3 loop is CASRRQSGNTGELFF. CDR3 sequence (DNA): TGTGCCAGCAGGAGGCAGTCGGGCAACACCGGGGAGCTGTTTTTT.

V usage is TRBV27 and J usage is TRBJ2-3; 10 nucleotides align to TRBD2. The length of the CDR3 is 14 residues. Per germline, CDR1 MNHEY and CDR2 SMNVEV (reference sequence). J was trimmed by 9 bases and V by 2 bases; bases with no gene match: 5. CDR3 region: CASSLGSSGGTQYF. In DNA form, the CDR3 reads TGTGCCAGCAGTTTAGGGTCTAGCGGGGGCACGCAGTATTTT.

In DNA, the CDR3 is TGTGCCAGCTCATTGGGGACAGGGGGCAATGAGCAGTTCTTC. Its translation: CASSLGTGGNEQFF. The genes are TRBV18 and TRBJ2-1; TRBD1 agrees at 11 bases. Germline V gene sequence: CDR1 KGHSH, CDR2 LQKENI. Trimming at V came to 5 bases and at J to 6 bases, leaving 3 bases not matched to a gene. This CDR3 is built from 14 residues. The full variable domain, in which reference TRBV18 and TRBJ2-1 provide the parts outside the CDR3, is NAGVMQNPRHLVRRRGQEARLRCSPMKGHSHVYWYRQLPEEGLKFMVYLQKENIIDESGMPKERFSAEFPKEGPSILRIQQVVRGDSAAYFCASSLGTGGNEQFFGPGTRLTVL.

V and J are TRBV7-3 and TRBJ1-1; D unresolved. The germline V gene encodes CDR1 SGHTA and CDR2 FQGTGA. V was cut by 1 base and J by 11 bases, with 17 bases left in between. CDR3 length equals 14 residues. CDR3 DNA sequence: TGTGCCAGCAGCTTAATGGTGGCGGAGCGGACGGCTTTCTTT. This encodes CASSLMVAERTAFF.

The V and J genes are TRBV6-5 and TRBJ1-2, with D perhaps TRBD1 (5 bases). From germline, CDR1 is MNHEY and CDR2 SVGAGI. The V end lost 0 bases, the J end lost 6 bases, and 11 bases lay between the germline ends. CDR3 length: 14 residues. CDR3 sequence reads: CASSYSIMGDGYTF. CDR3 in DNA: TGTGCCAGCAGTTACTCGATAATGGGGGATGGCTACACCTTC.

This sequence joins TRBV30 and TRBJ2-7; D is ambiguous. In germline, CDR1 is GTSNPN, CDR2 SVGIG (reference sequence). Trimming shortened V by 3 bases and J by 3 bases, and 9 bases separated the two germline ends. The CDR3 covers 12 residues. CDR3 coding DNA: TGTGCCTGGAGCCCTAATGGCTACGAGCAGTACTTC. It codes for CAWSPNGYEQYF. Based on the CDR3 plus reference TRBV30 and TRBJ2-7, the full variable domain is SQTIHQWPATLVQPVGSPLSLECTVEGTSNPNLYWYRQAAGRGLQLLFYSVGIGQISSEVPQNLSASRPQDRQFILSSKKLLLSDSGFYLCAWSPNGYEQYFGPGTRLTVT.

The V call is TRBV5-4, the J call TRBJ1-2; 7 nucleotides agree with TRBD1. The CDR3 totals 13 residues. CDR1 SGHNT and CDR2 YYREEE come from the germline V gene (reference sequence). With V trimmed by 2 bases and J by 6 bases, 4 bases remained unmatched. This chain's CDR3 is CASSLDRDHGYTF. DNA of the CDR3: TGTGCCAGCAGCTTAGACAGGGATCATGGCTACACCTTC.

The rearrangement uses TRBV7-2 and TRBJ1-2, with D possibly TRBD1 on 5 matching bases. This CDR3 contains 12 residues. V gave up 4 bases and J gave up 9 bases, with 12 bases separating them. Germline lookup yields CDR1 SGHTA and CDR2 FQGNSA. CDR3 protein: CASSSGGGRYTF. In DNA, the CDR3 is TGTGCCAGCAGCTCGGGGGGTGGGCGCTACACCTTC.

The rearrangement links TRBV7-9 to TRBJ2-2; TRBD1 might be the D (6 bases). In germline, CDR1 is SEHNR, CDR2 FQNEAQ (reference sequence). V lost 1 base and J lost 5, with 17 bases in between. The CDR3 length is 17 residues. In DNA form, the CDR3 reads TGTGCCAGCAGCTTAGTTTCCTGGACAGCGATAACCGGGGAGCTGTTTTTT. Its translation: CASSLVSWTAITGELFF.

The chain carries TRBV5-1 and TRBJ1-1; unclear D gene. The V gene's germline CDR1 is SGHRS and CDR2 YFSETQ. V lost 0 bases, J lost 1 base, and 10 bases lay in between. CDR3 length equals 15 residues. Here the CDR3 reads CASSLEVFSNTEAFF. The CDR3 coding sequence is TGCGCCAGCAGCTTGGAGGTTTTTTCGAACACTGAAGCTTTCTTT. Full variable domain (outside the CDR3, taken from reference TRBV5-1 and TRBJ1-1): KAGVTQTPRYLIKTRGQQVTLSCSPISGHRSVSWYQQTPGQGLQFLFEYFSETQRNKGNFPGRFSGRQFSNSRSEMNVSTLELGDSALYLCASSLEVFSNTEAFFGQGTRLTVV.

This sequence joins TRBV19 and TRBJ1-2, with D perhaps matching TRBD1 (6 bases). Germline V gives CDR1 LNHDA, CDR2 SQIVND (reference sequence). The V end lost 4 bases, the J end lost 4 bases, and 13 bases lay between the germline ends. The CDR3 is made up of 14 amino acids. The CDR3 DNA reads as TGTGCCAGTAGTACGCCAGGACAGTCCTATGGCTACACCTTC. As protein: CASSTPGQSYGYTF.

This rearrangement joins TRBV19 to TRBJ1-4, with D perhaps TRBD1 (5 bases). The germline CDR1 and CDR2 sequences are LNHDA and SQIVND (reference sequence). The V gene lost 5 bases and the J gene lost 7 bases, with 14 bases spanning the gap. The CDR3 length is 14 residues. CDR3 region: CASSHGAVGEKLFF. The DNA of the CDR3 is TGTGCCAGTAGTCATGGGGCTGTAGGTGAAAAACTGTTTTTT.

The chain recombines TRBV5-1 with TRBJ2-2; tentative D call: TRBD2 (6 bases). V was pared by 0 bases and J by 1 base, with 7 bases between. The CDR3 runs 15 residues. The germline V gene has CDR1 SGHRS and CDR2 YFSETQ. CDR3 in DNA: TGCGCCAGCAGCTTGGATAGCGGGAACACCGGGGAGCTGTTTTTT. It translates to CASSLDSGNTGELFF. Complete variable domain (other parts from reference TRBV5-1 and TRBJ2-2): KAGVTQTPRYLIKTRGQQVTLSCSPISGHRSVSWYQQTPGQGLQFLFEYFSETQRNKGNFPGRFSGRQFSNSRSEMNVSTLELGDSALYLCASSLDSGNTGELFFGEGSRLTVL.

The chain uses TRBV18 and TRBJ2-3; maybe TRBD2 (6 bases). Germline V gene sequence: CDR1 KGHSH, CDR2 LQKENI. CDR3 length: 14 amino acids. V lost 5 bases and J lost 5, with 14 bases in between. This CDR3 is CASSSLMGGDTQYF. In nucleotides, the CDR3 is TGTGCCAGCTCATCCTTGATGGGGGGAGATACGCAGTATTTT.

CDR3 sequence: CASTDSGTVYGYTF. The CDR3 DNA reads TGTGCCAGCACCGATTCCGGGACAGTATATGGCTACACCTTC. The chain employs TRBV28 and TRBJ1-2, with 7 nucleotides matching TRBD1. J gave up 5 bases and V 7 bases, and 10 bases lay outside the gene matches. This CDR3 region has 14 residues. Germline CDR1 and CDR2: MDHEN and SYDVKM.